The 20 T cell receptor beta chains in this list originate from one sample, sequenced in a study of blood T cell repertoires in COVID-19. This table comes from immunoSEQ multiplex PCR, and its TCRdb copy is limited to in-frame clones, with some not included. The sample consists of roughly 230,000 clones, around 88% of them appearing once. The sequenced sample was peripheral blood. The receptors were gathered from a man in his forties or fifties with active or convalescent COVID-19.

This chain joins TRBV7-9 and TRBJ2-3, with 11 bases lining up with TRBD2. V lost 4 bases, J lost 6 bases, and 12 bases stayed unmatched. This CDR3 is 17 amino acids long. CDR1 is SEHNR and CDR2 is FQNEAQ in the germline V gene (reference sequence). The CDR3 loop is CASSSTPGLAVTDTQYF. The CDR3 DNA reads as TGTGCCAGCAGCTCCACCCCGGGACTAGCGGTGACGGATACGCAGTATTTT.

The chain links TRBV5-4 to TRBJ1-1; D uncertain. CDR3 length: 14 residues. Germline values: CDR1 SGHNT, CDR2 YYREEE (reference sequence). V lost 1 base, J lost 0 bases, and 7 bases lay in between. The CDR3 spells CASSLSPLNTEAFF. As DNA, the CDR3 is TGTGCCAGCAGCTTGTCCCCCTTGAACACTGAAGCTTTCTTT.

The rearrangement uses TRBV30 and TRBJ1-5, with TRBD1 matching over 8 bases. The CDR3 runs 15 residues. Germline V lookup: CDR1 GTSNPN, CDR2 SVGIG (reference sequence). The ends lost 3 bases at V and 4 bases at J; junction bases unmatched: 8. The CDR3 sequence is CAWSELQGANQPQHF. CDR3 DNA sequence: TGTGCCTGGAGCGAACTTCAGGGGGCTAATCAGCCCCAGCATTTT.

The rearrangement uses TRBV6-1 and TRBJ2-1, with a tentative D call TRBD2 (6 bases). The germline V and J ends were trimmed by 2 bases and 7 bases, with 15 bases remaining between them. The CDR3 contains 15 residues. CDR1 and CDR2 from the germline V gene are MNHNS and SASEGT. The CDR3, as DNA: TGTGCCAGCAGTGAAATTTGGGGAGGTGAAAATGAGCAGTTCTTC. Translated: CASSEIWGGENEQFF.

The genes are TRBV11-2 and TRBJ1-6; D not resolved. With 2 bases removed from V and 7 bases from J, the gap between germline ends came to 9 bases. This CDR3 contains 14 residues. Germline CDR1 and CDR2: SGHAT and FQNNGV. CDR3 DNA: TGTGCCAGCAGCTTAATCAGTGTCAATTCACCCCTCCACTTT. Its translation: CASSLISVNSPLHF. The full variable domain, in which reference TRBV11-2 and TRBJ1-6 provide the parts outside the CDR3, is EAGVAQSPRYKIIEKRQSVAFWCNPISGHATLYWYQQILGQGPKLLIQFQNNGVVDDSQLPKDRFSAERLKGVDSTLKIQPAKLEDSAVYLCASSLISVNSPLHFGNGTRLTVT.

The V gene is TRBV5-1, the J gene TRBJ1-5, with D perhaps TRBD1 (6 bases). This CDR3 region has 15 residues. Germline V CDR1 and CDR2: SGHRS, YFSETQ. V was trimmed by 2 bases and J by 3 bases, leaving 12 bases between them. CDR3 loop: CASSFDGQTNQPQHF. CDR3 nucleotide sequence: TGCGCCAGCAGCTTTGATGGACAGACCAATCAGCCCCAGCATTTT.

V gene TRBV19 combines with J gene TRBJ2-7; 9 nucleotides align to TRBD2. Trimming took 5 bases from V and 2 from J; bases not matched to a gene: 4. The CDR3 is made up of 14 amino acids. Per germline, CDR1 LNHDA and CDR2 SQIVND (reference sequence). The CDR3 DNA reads TGTGCCAGTAGTCGGCGGGAGGGCCCCTACGAGCAGTACTTC. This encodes CASSRREGPYEQYF. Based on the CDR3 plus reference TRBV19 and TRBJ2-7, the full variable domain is DGGITQSPKYLFRKEGQNVTLSCEQNLNHDAMYWYRQDPGQGLRLIYYSQIVNDFQKGDIAEGYSVSREKKESFPLTVTSAQKNPTAFYLCASSRREGPYEQYFGPGTRLTVT.

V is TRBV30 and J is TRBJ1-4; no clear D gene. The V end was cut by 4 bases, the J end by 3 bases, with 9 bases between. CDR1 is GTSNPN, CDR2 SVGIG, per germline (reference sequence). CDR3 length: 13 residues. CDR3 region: CAWNWQSNEKLFF. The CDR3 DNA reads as TGTGCCTGGAATTGGCAGTCTAATGAAAAACTGTTTTTT. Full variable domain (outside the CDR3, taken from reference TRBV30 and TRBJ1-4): SQTIHQWPATLVQPVGSPLSLECTVEGTSNPNLYWYRQAAGRGLQLLFYSVGIGQISSEVPQNLSASRPQDRQFILSSKKLLLSDSGFYLCAWNWQSNEKLFFGSGTQLSVL.

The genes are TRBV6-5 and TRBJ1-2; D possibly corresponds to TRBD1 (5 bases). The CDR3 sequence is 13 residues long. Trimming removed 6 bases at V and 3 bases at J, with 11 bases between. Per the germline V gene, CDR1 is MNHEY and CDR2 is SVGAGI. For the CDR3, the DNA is TGTGCCAGCAGGCGGGACGGATACTATGGCTACACCTTC. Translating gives CASRRDGYYGYTF.

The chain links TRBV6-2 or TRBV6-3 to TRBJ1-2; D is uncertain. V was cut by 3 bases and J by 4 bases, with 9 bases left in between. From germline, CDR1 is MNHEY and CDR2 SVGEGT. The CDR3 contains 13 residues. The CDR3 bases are TGTGCCAGCAGTTATATGAGAGTCTATGGCTACACCTTC. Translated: CASSYMRVYGYTF.

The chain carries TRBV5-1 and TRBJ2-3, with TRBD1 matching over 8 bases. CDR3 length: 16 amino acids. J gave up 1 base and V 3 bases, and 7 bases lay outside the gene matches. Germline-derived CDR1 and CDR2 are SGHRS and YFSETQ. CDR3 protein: CASSSDRGIGTDTQYF. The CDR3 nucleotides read TGCGCCAGCAGCTCCGACAGGGGTATCGGCACAGATACGCAGTATTTT.

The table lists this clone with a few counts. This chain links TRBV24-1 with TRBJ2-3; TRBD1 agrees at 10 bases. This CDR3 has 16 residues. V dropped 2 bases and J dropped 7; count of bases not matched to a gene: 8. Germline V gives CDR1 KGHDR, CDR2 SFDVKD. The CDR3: CATSDYGTGVTNTQYF. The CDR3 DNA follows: TGTGCCACCAGTGATTATGGGACAGGGGTTACAAATACGCAGTATTTT.

The chain's CDR3 is CASSFGLGNTIYF. The CDR3 DNA follows: TGTGCCAGCAGTTTCGGACTTGGAAACACCATATATTTT. The V call is TRBV12-3 or TRBV12-4, the J call TRBJ1-3; D ambiguous. The CDR3 length is 13 residues. Trimming shortened V by 3 bases and J by 3 bases, and 6 bases separated the two germline ends.

The CDR3 coding sequence is TGTGCCAGCTCACCCGGTTCGGGGAGGAACGAGCAGTACTTC. Translating it yields CASSPGSGRNEQYF. The rearrangement joins TRBV18 to TRBJ2-7, with D perhaps TRBD2 (6 bases). CDR1 is KGHSH and CDR2 is LQKENI in the germline V gene. The CDR3 runs to 14 residues. V lost 3 bases to trimming and J lost 5 bases, with 14 bases between them.

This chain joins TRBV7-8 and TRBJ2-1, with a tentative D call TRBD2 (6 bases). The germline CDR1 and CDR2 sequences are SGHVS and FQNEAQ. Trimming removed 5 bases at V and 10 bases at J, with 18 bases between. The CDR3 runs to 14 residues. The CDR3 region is CASSQPLHAGEQFF. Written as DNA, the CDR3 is TGTGCCAGCAGCCAACCACTCCATGCGGGGGAGCAGTTCTTC.

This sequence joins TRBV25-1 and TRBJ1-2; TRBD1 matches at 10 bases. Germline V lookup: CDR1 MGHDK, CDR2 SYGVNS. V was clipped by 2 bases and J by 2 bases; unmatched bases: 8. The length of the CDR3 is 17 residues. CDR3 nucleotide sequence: TGTGCCAGCAGTGAACGGGACAGGGGTGAATTAAACTATGGCTACACCTTC. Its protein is CASSERDRGELNYGYTF.

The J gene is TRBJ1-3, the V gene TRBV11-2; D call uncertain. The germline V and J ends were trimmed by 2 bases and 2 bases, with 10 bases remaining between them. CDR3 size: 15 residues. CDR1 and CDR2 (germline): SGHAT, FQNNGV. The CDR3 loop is CASSLSGSAGNTIYF. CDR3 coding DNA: TGTGCCAGCAGCTTATCGGGGAGTGCTGGAAACACCATATATTTT.

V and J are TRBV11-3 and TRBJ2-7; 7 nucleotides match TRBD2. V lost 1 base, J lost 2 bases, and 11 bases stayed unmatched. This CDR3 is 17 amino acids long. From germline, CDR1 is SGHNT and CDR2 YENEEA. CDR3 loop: CASSLVIGAGEAYEQYF. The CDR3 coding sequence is TGTGCCAGCAGCTTAGTAATCGGTGCGGGAGAAGCCTACGAGCAGTACTTC.

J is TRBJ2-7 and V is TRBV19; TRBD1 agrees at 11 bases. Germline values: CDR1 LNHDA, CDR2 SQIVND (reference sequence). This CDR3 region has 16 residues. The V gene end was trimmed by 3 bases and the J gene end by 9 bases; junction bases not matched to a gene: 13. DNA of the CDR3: TGTGCCAGTAGTATCTTCCCGGGACAGGGGGACCCTCGGCAGTACTTC. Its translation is CASSIFPGQGDPRQYF.

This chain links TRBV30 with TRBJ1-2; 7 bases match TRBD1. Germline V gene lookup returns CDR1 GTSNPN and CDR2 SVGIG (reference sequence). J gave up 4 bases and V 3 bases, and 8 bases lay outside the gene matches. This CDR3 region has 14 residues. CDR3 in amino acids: CAWRARGGGYGYTF. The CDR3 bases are TGTGCCTGGAGAGCAAGAGGGGGCGGCTATGGCTACACCTTC. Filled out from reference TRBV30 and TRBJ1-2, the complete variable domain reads SQTIHQWPATLVQPVGSPLSLECTVEGTSNPNLYWYRQAAGRGLQLLFYSVGIGQISSEVPQNLSASRPQDRQFILSSKKLLLSDSGFYLCAWRARGGGYGYTFGSGTRLTVV.